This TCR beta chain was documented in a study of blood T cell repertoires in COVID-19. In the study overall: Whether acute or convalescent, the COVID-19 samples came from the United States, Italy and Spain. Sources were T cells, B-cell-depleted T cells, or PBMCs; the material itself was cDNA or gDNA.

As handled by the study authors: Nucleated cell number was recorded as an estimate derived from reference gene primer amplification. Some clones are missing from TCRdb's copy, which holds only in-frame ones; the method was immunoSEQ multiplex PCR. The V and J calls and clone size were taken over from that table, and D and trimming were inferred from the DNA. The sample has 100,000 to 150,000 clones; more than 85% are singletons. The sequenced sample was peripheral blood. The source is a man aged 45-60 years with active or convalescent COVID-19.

The CDR3 region is CASSIEGTGDEKLFF. CDR3 DNA sequence: TGCGCCAGCAGCATTGAGGGGACAGGGGACGAAAAACTGTTTTTT. This chain connects TRBV5-1 to TRBJ1-4; 10 positions agree with TRBD1. In germline, CDR1 is SGHRS, CDR2 YFSETQ. The CDR3 totals 15 residues. V lost 4 bases, J lost 8 bases, and 8 bases stayed unmatched.